This is a list of T cell receptor beta chains from one sample in a study of spatial heterogeneity in lung cancer. TCRdb ran MiXCR on the 5' RACE reads and lists one entry per CDR3 protein. The sample shows about 530 distinct CDR3 sequences, 30% to 40% of them seen only once. Sequencing was performed on lung tumor tissue, taken at surgery. These receptor sequences come from a male donor with early-stage non-small cell lung cancer. Each CDR3 is given without its conserved first and last residue. Each record gives: V gene, CDR3 protein.

TRBV11-3	ASSFTGPNTEAF
TRBV7-9	ASSLRQGVNTGELF
TRBV27	ASSLPGEGYNEQF
TRBV28	ASSHRTSAAWPQH
TRBV7-9	ASSLRQLNEQF
TRBV20-1	SARDQGQGLVNEKLF
TRBV7-9	ASSLGPGATSGANVLT
TRBV4-1	ASSQARQGVSNIQY
TRBV5-4	ASSALAGAFSTDTQY
TRBV18	ASSPVPAGAYSNQPQH
TRBV9	ASSWDSQITDTQY
TRBV28	ASRLQGDRYYEQY
TRBV5-1	ASSLSSLAGQDTQY